These 25 T cell receptor beta chains were all obtained from the same sample, sequenced in a study of blood T cells in healthy people across ages. For the second PCR, which ran for roughly 6 to 12 cycles, a sample-barcoded 5' primer and a J-beta primer mix were used. TCRdb passed the 5' RACE reads through MiXCR, listing each CDR3 protein once. The sample records more than 1.4 million distinct CDR3 sequences, 40% to 50% being singletons. The sequencing input was blood. These receptors were collected from a woman aged 18 to 35 in good health.

This clonotype was seen only a few times. The gene calls are TRBV5-1 and TRBJ1-2, with D maybe TRBD1 (5 bases). Trimming stripped 0 bases from V and 8 bases from J, with 11 bases between. Germline assignment: CDR1 SGHRS and CDR2 YFSETQ. The CDR3 loop spans 13 amino acids. The DNA of the CDR3 is TGCGCCAGCAGCTTGGATGTGGGGGAAGGCTACACCTTC. Amino acid sequence: CASSLDVGEGYTF.

V usage is TRBV29-1 and J usage is TRBJ1-1; no clear D gene. V lost 6 bases to trimming and J lost 0 bases, with 11 bases between them. This CDR3 comprises 13 residues. Germline V lookup: CDR1 SQVTM, CDR2 ANQGSEA. In DNA form, the CDR3 reads TGCAGCGTCGCCACTCGATTGAACACTGAAGCTTTCTTT. Translation gives CSVATRLNTEAFF.

The J gene is TRBJ1-2, the V gene TRBV6-2 or TRBV6-3; 7 nucleotides agree with TRBD1. The CDR3 loop spans 15 amino acids. Per the germline V gene, CDR1 is MNHEY and CDR2 is SVGEGT. V shed 10 bases, J shed 0 bases, and the junction held 11 bases outside the gene matches. For the CDR3, the DNA is TGTGCCACTAAAACCGGGACAGCAGCTAACTATGGCTACACCTTC. Translated: CATKTGTAANYGYTF.

This clonotype has more than one count but fewer than ten. The chain couples TRBV20-1 to TRBJ2-3; D is undetermined. The ends were cut back, 4 bases at V and 2 bases at J, with 13 bases in the middle. The CDR3 has 14 amino acids. In germline, CDR1 is DFQATT, CDR2 SNEGSKA (reference sequence). CDR3 nucleotide sequence: TGCAGTGCTAAAGATCCGTTCCCCACAGATACGCAGTATTTT. Translation: CSAKDPFPTDTQYF.

This clonotype was seen a single time. This chain links TRBV19 with TRBJ2-7; 7 positions match TRBD2. The CDR3 has 15 residues. The V segment lost 10 bases and the J segment 2 bases; nucleotides outside the gene matches: 14. Germline CDR1 reads LNHDA; CDR2 reads SQIVND (reference sequence). The CDR3, as DNA: TGTGCCACAATGAAAGAACGGGAGGACACCTACGAGCAGTACTTC. Translation: CATMKEREDTYEQYF. The whole variable domain, filled in from reference TRBV19 and TRBJ2-7, reads DGGITQSPKYLFRKEGQNVTLSCEQNLNHDAMYWYRQDPGQGLRLIYYSQIVNDFQKGDIAEGYSVSREKKESFPLTVTSAQKNPTAFYLCATMKEREDTYEQYFGPGTRLTVT.

A note on this clonotype: A read error may produce the germline difference seen at one junction end. V usage is TRBV7-9 and J usage is TRBJ2-5; 7 nucleotides agree with TRBD1. Germline V gene data show CDR1 as SEHNR and CDR2 as FQNEAQ (reference sequence). The CDR3 length is 15 residues. The CDR3 nucleotides are TGTGTCAGCAGCTGGGGCAGGGGGTTCCAAGAGACCCAGTACTTC. This gives the protein CVSSWGRGFQETQYF.

The rearrangement joins TRBV5-1 to TRBJ2-3; tentatively, D is TRBD1 or TRBD2 (5 bases each). CDR3 length: 15 residues. Germline loops: CDR1 SGHRS, CDR2 YFSETQ. Trimming shortened V by 2 bases and J by 1 base, and 11 bases separated the two germline ends. CDR3 sequence reads: CASSLEGDRTDTQYF. CDR3 DNA: TGCGCCAGCAGCTTAGAAGGGGACCGCACAGATACGCAGTATTTT.

This clonotype came up a few times. The rearrangement links TRBV12-3 or TRBV12-4 to TRBJ1-3; D remains unclear. The CDR3 has 11 residues. Between the trimmed V and J ends, which lost 8 bases and 2 bases, there was a span of 4 bases. The CDR3 DNA follows: TGTGCCAGCTTACCTGGAAACACCATATATTTT. This encodes CASLPGNTIYF.

This clonotype has a single count. The chain has TRBV11-2 and TRBJ2-7, with D perhaps given as TRBD1 or TRBD2 (5 bases each). This CDR3 comprises 15 residues. CDR1 and CDR2 (germline): SGHAT, FQNNGV. V was cut by 3 bases and J by 5 bases, with 17 bases left in between. The CDR3 region is CASSFSRGAGNEQYF. The CDR3 region has the DNA TGTGCCAGCAGCTTTAGTAGAGGGGCAGGAAACGAGCAGTACTTC.

This clonotype was seen many times. Written as DNA, the CDR3 is TGCGCCAGCAGCGGGGGGAACACAGATACGCAGTATTTT. It translates to CASSGGNTDTQYF. The V call is TRBV4-1, the J call TRBJ2-3; D possibly corresponds to TRBD2 (6 bases). The V end was cut by 5 bases, the J end by 2 bases, with 8 bases between. The CDR3 loop spans 13 amino acids. Germline CDR1 reads MGHRA; CDR2 reads YSYEKL.

The genes are TRBV6-5 and TRBJ1-2; no definite D call. CDR1 and CDR2 (germline): MNHEY, SVGAGI. The CDR3 has 13 residues. The ends were cut back, 6 bases at V and 10 bases at J, with 18 bases in the middle. CDR3 sequence: CASSPRFLGPYTF. CDR3 bases: TGTGCCAGCAGCCCCCGGTTCCTTGGTCCCTACACCTTC.

The table lists this clonotype with a few counts. The J gene is TRBJ2-1, the V gene TRBV5-1; D not certain. Germline V lookup: CDR1 SGHRS, CDR2 YFSETQ. V was cut by 0 bases and J by 10 bases, with 14 bases left in between. The CDR3 is 14 residues long. This chain's CDR3 is CASSLAVSLGEQFF. CDR3 DNA sequence: TGCGCCAGCAGCTTGGCCGTATCCCTCGGGGAGCAGTTCTTC. Full variable domain (rest looked up from reference TRBV5-1 and TRBJ2-1): KAGVTQTPRYLIKTRGQQVTLSCSPISGHRSVSWYQQTPGQGLQFLFEYFSETQRNKGNFPGRFSGRQFSNSRSEMNVSTLELGDSALYLCASSLAVSLGEQFFGPGTRLTVL.

This chain connects TRBV2 to TRBJ2-3, with D perhaps matching TRBD1 or TRBD2 (5 bases each). The V end lost 2 bases, the J end lost 9 bases, and 15 bases lay between the germline ends. This CDR3 region has 14 residues. CDR1 and CDR2 from the germline V gene are SNHLY and FYNNEI. CDR3 nucleotides: TGTGCCAGCAGTGAACTAAGGGGAGAGAGGACGCAGTATTTT. Translation: CASSELRGERTQYF.

The chain couples TRBV20-1 to TRBJ1-1; D gene unclear. This CDR3 region has 13 residues. The germline gives CDR1 DFQATT, CDR2 SNEGSKA (reference sequence). The V end lost 2 bases, the J end lost 4 bases, and 11 bases lay between the germline ends. The CDR3 nucleotides are TGCAGTGCTAGATCGGGGAGGGCCACTGAAGCTTTCTTT. It translates to CSARSGRATEAFF.

On this clonotype itself: This may arise from a read error, as a much more abundant clone is one base away. V and J are TRBV10-3 and TRBJ2-5, with D uncertain. Germline CDR1 reads ENHRY; CDR2 reads SYGVKD. The CDR3 is 12 amino acids. Deletions cut 3 bases from V and 2 bases from J, with 4 bases between. CDR3 in DNA: TGTGCCATCAGTGAACAGCAAGAGACCCAGTACTTC. This gives the protein CAISEQQETQYF.

V usage is TRBV29-1 and J usage is TRBJ2-7; D remains ambiguous. This CDR3 is 13 amino acids long. The V and J ends lost 4 bases and 2 bases respectively, with 12 bases between them. Germline CDR1 reads SQVTM; CDR2 reads ANQGSEA. CDR3 in amino acids: CSVAGRLAYEQYF. Here the CDR3 DNA reads TGCAGCGTTGCCGGGCGGTTAGCCTACGAGCAGTACTTC.

The rearrangement links TRBV27 to TRBJ2-7; tentative D call: TRBD1 (7 bases). Trimming stripped 5 bases from V and 5 bases from J, with 13 bases between. Germline V gives CDR1 MNHEY, CDR2 SMNVEV (reference sequence). The CDR3 totals 13 residues. CDR3 region: CASSAQGGDEQYF. The CDR3 DNA reads TGTGCCAGCAGTGCGCAGGGGGGCGACGAGCAGTACTTC.

Comments on this clonotype: Sequence at one end of the junction differs from germline and may be a read error. This chain uses TRBV9 with TRBJ1-6; D perhaps matches TRBD1 (5 bases). CDR3 length equals 16 residues. Germline loops: CDR1 SGDLS, CDR2 YYNGEE. In DNA form, the CDR3 reads TGTGCCAGCACCCTAGACCCGGGACTTGGCGGTTCACCCCCCCACTTT. Its translation is CASTLDPGLGGSPPHF.

The V call is TRBV3-1, the J call TRBJ2-5; no clear D gene. TRBJ2-7 matches the DNA end more closely, so the J call is doubtful. CDR1 is LGHDT, CDR2 YNNKEL, per germline (reference sequence). The CDR3 contains 12 residues. CDR3 bases: TGTGCCAGCAGCAAACAGACCTACGAGCAGTACTTC. This encodes CASSKQTYEQYF.

This chain uses TRBV28 with TRBJ2-5, with D maybe TRBD1 (6 bases). The germline CDR1 and CDR2 sequences are MDHEN and SYDVKM. The CDR3 consists of 15 residues. Trimming left V 5 bases short and J 2 bases short, with 15 bases between. CDR3 coding DNA: TGTGCCAGCAGTGGGGGCGGGCCGTTTCAAGAGACCCAGTACTTC. Translated: CASSGGGPFQETQYF. Supplemented by reference TRBV28 and TRBJ2-5, the full variable domain reads DVKVTQSSRYLVKRTGEKVFLECVQDMDHENMFWYRQDPGLGLRLIYFSYDVKMKEKGDIPEGYSVSREKKERFSLILESASTNQTSMYLCASSGGGPFQETQYFGPGTRLLVL.

The genes are TRBV6-6 and TRBJ2-3, with 10 bases matching TRBD1. Germline values: CDR1 MNHNY, CDR2 SVGAGI (reference sequence). After removal of 0 bases from V and 14 bases from J, the junction contained 2 bases not matched to a gene. The CDR3 totals 12 residues. This chain's CDR3 is CASSYSGTGVYF. CDR3 bases: TGTGCCAGCAGTTACTCCGGGACAGGGGTGTATTTT.

The table lists this clonotype with a few counts. V and J are TRBV28 and TRBJ1-1; D gene ambiguous. This CDR3 spans 11 amino acids. Germline loops: CDR1 MDHEN, CDR2 SYDVKM. Trimming removed 9 bases at V and 3 bases at J, with 8 bases between. The CDR3, as DNA: TGTGCCAGTTACAAGCACACTGAAGCTTTCTTT. It yields the protein CASYKHTEAFF. The variable domain in full, completed from reference TRBV28 and TRBJ1-1, reads DVKVTQSSRYLVKRTGEKVFLECVQDMDHENMFWYRQDPGLGLRLIYFSYDVKMKEKGDIPEGYSVSREKKERFSLILESASTNQTSMYLCASYKHTEAFFGQGTRLTVV.

The rearrangement links TRBV30 to TRBJ1-4; 9 bases align to TRBD1. The V gene end was trimmed by 3 bases and the J gene end by 7 bases; junction bases not matched to a gene: 6. Looked up from germline, CDR1 is GTSNPN and CDR2 is SVGIG (reference sequence). The CDR3 extends over 14 amino acids. The CDR3 nucleotides read TGTGCCTGGAGCCGGGGGACAGGGAGTGAAAAACTGTTTTTT. Protein: CAWSRGTGSEKLFF.

This clonotype was observed a few times. The chain links TRBV20-1 to TRBJ1-2; 8 nucleotides line up with TRBD1. This CDR3 is built from 14 residues. Trimming cost V 2 bases and J 3 bases; bases outside gene matches: 5. In germline, CDR1 is DFQATT, CDR2 SNEGSKA (reference sequence). Here the CDR3 reads CSARKAGGHYGYTF. Written as DNA, the CDR3 is TGCAGTGCTAGAAAGGCAGGGGGCCACTATGGCTACACCTTC.

The chain uses TRBV28 and TRBJ2-4; D possibly matches TRBD1 or TRBD2 (5 bases each). The J call may be mistaken, given a closer DNA end match to TRBJ2-7. The CDR3 covers 16 residues. From germline, CDR1 is MDHEN and CDR2 SYDVKM. CDR3 residues: CASSLGGRAWIYEQYF. For the CDR3, the DNA is TGTGCCAGCAGTTTAGGAGGCAGGGCGTGGATCTACGAGCAGTACTTC.